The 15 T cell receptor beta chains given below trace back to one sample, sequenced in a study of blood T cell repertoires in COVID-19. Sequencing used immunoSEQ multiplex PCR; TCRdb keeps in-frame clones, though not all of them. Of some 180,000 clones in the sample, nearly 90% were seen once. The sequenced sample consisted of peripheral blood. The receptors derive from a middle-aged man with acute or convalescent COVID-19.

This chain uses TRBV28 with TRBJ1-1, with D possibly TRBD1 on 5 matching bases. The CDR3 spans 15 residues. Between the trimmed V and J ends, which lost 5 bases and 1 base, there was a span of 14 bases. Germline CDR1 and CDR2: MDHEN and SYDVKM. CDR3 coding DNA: TGTGCCAGCAGTCTACCCAGACAGCAGAACACTGAAGCTTTCTTT. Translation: CASSLPRQQNTEAFF. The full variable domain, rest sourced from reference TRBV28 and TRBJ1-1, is DVKVTQSSRYLVKRTGEKVFLECVQDMDHENMFWYRQDPGLGLRLIYFSYDVKMKEKGDIPEGYSVSREKKERFSLILESASTNQTSMYLCASSLPRQQNTEAFFGQGTRLTVV.

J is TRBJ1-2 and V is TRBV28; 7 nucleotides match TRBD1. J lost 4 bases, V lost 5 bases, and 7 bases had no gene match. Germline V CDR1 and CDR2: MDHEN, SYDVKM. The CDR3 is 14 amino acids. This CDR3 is CASSTPGQSYGYTF. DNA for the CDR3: TGTGCCAGCAGTACCCCGGGACAGTCCTATGGCTACACCTTC.

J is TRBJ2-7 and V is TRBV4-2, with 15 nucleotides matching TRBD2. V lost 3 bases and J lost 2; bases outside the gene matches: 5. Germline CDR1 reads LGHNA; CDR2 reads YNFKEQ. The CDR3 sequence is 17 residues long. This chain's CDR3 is CASSQGLAGGSPYEQYF. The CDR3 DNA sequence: TGTGCCAGCAGCCAGGGACTAGCGGGGGGAAGCCCCTACGAGCAGTACTTC.

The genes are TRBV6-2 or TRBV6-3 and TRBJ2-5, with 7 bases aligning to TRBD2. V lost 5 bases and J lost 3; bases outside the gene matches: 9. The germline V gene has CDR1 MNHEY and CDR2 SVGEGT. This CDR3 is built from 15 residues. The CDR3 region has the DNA TGTGCCAGCAGTACACTTCTAGCGGAGAAAGAGACCCAGTACTTC. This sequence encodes CASSTLLAEKETQYF.

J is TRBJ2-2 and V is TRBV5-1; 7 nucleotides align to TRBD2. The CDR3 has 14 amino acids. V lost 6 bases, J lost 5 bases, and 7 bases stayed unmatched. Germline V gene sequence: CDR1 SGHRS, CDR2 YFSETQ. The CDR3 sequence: CASTPGRWTGELFF. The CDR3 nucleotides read TGCGCCAGCACCCCCGGGAGGTGGACCGGGGAGCTGTTTTTT.

DNA for the CDR3: TGTGCCAGTAGTATAGATCCCGGGGGGGAGTCTAATGAAAAACTGTTTTTT. It specifies CASSIDPGGESNEKLFF. This chain joins TRBV19 and TRBJ1-4, with D possibly matching TRBD1 (5 bases). The CDR3 is made up of 17 amino acids. Per germline, CDR1 LNHDA and CDR2 SQIVND (reference sequence). Trimming cost V 0 bases and J 3 bases, with 14 bases left between them.

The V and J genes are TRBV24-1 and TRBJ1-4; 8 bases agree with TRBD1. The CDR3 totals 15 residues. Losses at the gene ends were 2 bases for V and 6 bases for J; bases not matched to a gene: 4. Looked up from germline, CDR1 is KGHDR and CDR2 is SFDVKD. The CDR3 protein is CATSDSGTGHEKLFF. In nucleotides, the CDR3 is TGTGCCACCAGTGATTCCGGGACAGGACATGAAAAACTGTTTTTT.

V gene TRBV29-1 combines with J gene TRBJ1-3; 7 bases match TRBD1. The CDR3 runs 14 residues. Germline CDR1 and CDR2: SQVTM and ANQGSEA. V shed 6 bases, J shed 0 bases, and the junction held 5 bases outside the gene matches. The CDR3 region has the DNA TGCAGCGTAGCCAGGGGGGCCTCTGGAAACACCATATATTTT. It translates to CSVARGASGNTIYF.

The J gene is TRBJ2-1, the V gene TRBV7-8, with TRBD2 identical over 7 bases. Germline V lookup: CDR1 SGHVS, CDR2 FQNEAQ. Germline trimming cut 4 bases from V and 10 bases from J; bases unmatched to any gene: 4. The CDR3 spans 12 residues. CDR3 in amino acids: CASSSVGGEQFF. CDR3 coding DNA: TGTGCCAGCAGCTCCGTCGGGGGGGAGCAGTTCTTC.

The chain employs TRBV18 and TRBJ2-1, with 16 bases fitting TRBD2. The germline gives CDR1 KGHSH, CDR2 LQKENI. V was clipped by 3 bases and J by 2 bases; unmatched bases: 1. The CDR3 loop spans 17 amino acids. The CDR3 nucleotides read TGTGCCAGCTCACCGGGGACTAGCGGGAGGGCCTACAATGAGCAGTTCTTC. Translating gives CASSPGTSGRAYNEQFF.

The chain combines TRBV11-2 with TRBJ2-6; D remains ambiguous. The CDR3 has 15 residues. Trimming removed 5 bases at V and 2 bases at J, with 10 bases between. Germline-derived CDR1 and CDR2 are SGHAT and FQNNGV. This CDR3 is CASSVGLAGANVLTF. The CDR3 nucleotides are TGTGCCAGCAGCGTAGGTCTTGCTGGGGCCAACGTCCTGACTTTC.

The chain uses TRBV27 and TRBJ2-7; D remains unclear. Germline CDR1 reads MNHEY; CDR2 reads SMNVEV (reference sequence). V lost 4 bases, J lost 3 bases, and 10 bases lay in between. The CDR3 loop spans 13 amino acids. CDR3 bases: TGTGCCAGCAGTTCCAGTGGTGGCTACGAGCAGTACGTC. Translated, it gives CASSSSGGYEQYV.

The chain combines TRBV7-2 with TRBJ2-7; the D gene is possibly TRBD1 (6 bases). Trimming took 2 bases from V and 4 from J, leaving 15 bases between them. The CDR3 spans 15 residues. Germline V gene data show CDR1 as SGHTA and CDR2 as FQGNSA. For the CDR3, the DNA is TGTGCCAGCAGCTTAATCCCAGGGACATCGTACGAGCAGTACTTC. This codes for CASSLIPGTSYEQYF.

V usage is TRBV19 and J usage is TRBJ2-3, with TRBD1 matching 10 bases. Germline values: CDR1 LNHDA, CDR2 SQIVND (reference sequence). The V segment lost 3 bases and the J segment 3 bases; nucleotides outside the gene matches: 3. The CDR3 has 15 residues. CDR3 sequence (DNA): TGTGCCAGTAGTATCGACAGGGGGCTTACAGATACGCAGTATTTT. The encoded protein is CASSIDRGLTDTQYF. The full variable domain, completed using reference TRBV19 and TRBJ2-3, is DGGITQSPKYLFRKEGQNVTLSCEQNLNHDAMYWYRQDPGQGLRLIYYSQIVNDFQKGDIAEGYSVSREKKESFPLTVTSAQKNPTAFYLCASSIDRGLTDTQYFGPGTRLTVL.

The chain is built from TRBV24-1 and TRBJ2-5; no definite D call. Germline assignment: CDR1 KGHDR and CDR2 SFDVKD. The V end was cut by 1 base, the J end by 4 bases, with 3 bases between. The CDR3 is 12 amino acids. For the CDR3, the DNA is TGTGCCACCAGTGATTTAGCAGAGACCCAGTACTTC. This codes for CATSDLAETQYF.